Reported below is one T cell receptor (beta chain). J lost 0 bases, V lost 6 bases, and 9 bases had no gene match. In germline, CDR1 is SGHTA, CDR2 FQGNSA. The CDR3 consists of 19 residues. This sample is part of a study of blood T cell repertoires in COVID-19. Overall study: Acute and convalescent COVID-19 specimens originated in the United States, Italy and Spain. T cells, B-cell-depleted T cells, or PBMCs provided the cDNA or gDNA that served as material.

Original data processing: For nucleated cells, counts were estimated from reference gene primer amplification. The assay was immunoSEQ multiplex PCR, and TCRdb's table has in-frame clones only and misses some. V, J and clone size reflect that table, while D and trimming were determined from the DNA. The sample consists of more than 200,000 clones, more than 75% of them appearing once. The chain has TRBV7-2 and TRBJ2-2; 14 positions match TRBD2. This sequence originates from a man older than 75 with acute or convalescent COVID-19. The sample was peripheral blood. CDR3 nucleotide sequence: TGTGCCAGCAGTTACGCCTTGGGACTAGCGGGAGCGAACACCGGGGAGCTGTTTTTT. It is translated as CASSYALGLAGANTGELFF.